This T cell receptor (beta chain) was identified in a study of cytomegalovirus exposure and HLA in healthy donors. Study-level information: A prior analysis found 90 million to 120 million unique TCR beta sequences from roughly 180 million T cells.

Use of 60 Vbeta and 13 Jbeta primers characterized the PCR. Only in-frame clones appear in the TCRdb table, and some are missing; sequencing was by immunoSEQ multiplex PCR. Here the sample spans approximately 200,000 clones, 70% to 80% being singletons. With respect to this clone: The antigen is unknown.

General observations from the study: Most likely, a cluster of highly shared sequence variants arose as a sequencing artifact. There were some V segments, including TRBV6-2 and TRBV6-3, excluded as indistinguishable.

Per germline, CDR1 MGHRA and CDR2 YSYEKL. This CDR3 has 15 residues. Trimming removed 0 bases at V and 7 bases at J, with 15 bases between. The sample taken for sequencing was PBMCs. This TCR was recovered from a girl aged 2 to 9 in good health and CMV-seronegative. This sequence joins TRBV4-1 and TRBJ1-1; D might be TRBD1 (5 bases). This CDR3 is CASSQDFGGGGEAFF. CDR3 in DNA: TGCGCCAGCAGCCAAGATTTCGGGGGAGGAGGTGAAGCTTTCTTT.